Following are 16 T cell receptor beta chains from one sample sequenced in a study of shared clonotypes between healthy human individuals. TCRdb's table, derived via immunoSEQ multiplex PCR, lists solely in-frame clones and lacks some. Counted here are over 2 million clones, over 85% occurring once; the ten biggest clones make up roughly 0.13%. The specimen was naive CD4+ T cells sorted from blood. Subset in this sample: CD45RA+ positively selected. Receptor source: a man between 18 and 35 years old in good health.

The CDR3 DNA sequence: TGCGCCAGCAGCCCCCGACAGGGTTTCTACGAGCAGTACTTC. Protein sequence: CASSPRQGFYEQYF. The chain employs TRBV5-1 and TRBJ2-7; 7 bases align to TRBD1. This CDR3 region has 14 residues. The V and J ends lost 4 bases and 3 bases, in that order; junction bases with no gene match: 7. In germline, CDR1 is SGHRS, CDR2 YFSETQ.

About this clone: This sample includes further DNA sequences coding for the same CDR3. The CDR3 region has the DNA TGTGCCAGCAGTTTAGGCGGGAGCAATCAGCCCCAGCATTTT. Encoded protein: CASSLGGSNQPQHF. The chain combines TRBV28 with TRBJ1-5; D remains ambiguous. Germline V CDR1 and CDR2: MDHEN, SYDVKM. This CDR3 contains 14 residues. V was clipped by 2 bases and J by 1 base, with 6 bases between them.

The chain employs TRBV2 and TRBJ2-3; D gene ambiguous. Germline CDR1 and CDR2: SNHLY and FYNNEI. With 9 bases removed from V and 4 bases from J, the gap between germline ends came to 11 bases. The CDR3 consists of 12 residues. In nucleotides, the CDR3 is TGTGCCAGGTCGATGGCGGCAGATACGCAGTATTTT. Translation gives CARSMAADTQYF.

The CDR3 DNA follows: TGTGCCAGCAGCTTAGCGCAACAGGGGGCTTGGTACGAGCAGTACTTC. Its translation is CASSLAQQGAWYEQYF. The V gene is TRBV7-9, the J gene TRBJ2-7; 9 bases agree with TRBD1. V lost 0 bases to trimming and J lost 4 bases; unmatched junction nucleotides: 7. This CDR3 comprises 16 residues. The germline V gene encodes CDR1 SEHNR and CDR2 FQNEAQ (reference sequence).

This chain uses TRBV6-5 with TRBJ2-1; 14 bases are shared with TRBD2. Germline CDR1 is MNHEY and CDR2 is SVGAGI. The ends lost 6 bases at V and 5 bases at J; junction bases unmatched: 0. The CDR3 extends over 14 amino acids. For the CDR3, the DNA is TGTGCCAGCAGGGGACTAGCGGGAGACAATGAGCAGTTCTTC. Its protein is CASRGLAGDNEQFF.

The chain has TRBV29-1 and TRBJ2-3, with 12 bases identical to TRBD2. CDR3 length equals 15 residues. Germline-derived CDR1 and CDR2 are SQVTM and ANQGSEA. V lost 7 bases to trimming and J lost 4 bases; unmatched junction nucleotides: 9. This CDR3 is CSAPRLAGVSDTQYF. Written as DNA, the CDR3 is TGCAGCGCCCCCAGACTAGCGGGAGTGTCAGATACGCAGTATTTT.

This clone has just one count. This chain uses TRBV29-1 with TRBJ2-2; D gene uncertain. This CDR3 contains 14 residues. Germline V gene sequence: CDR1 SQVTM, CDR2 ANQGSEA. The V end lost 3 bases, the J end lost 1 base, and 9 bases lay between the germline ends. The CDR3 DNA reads TGCAGCGTTGAGCATTTAGGGAACACCGGGGAGCTGTTTTTT. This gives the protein CSVEHLGNTGELFF.

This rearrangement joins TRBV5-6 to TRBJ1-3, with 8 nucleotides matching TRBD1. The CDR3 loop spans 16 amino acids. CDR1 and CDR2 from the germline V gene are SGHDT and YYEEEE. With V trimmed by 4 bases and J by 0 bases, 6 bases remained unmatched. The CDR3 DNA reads TGTGCCAGCAGCGCCGGGACAGGAAACTCTGGAAACACCATATATTTT. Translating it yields CASSAGTGNSGNTIYF.

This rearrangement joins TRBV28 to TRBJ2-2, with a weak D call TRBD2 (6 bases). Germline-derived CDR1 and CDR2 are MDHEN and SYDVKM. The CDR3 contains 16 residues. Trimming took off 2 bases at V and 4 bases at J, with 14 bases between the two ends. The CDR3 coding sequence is TGTGCCAGCAGTTTAGGCCAGGCGGGGAGCACCGGGGAGCTGTTTTTT. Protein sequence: CASSLGQAGSTGELFF.

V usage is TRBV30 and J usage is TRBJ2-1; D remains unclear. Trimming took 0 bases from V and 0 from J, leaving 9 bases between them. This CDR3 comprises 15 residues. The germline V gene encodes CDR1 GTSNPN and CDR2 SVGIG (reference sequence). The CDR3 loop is CAWSVNSLSYNEQFF. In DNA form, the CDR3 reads TGTGCCTGGAGTGTAAACAGCCTCTCCTACAATGAGCAGTTCTTC.

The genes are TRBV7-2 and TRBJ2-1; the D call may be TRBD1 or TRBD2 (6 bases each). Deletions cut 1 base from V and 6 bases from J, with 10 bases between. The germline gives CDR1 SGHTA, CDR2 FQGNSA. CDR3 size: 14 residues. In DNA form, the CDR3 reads TGTGCCAGCAGCTTAGTGGGGGGCCTCAATGAGCAGTTCTTC. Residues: CASSLVGGLNEQFF. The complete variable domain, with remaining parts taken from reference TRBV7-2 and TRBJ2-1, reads GAGVSQSPSNKVTEKGKDVELRCDPISGHTALYWYRQSLGQGLEFLIYFQGNSAPDKSGLPSDRFSAERTGGSVSTLTIQRTQQEDSAVYLCASSLVGGLNEQFFGPGTRLTVL.

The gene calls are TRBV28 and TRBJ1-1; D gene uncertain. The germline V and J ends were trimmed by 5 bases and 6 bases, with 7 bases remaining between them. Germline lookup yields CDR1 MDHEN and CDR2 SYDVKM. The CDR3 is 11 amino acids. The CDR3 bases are TGTGCCAGCAGTAGGCGGGCTGAAGCTTTCTTT. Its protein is CASSRRAEAFF.

CDR3 region: CASSSRLSNEQFF. The CDR3 bases are TGTGCCAGCAGCTCACGACTGTCCAATGAGCAGTTCTTC. The chain uses TRBV7-8 and TRBJ2-1; D gene unclear. The germline V and J ends were trimmed by 4 bases and 6 bases, with 10 bases remaining between them. The CDR3 loop spans 13 amino acids. Germline values: CDR1 SGHVS, CDR2 FQNEAQ.

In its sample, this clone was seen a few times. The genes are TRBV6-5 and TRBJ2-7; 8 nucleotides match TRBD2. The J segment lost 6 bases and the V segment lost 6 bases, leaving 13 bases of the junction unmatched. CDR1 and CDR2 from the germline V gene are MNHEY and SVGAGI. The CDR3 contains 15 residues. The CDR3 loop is CASRFLIGGGGEQYF. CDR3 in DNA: TGTGCCAGCAGATTCCTTATCGGGGGGGGAGGCGAGCAGTACTTC.

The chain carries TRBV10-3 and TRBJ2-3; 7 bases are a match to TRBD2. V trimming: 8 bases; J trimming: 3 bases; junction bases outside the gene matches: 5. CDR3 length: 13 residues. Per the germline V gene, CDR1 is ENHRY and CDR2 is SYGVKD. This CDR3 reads CAIVSGTTDTQYF. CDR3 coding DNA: TGTGCCATCGTCAGCGGGACGACAGATACGCAGTATTTT.

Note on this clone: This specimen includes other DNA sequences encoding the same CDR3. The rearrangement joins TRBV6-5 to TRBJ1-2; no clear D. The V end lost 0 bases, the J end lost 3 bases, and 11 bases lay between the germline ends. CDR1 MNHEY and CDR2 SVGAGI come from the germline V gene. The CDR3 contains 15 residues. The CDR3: CASSYSGGGDYGYTF. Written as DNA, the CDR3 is TGTGCCAGCAGTTACTCTGGAGGTGGGGACTATGGCTACACCTTC.